The rows below give T cell receptor beta chains drawn from one sample of a study of cytomegalovirus exposure and HLA in healthy donors. Produced via immunoSEQ multiplex PCR; TCRdb's table is partial and in-frame only. Of approximately 180,000 clones in the sample, roughly 78% were seen once. Sequenced: PBMCs. The origin of the receptors is a woman between 45 and 60 years old in good health and CMV-seropositive. Each CDR3 is given with its conserved first and last residue. D genes are given only for firm matches. The listing skips clone size in some rows; elsewhere it reads once, few, many or a size class.

14	TRBV29-1	-	-	TRBJ1-3	TGCAGCGTTGTTTCTTGGAGCTCTGGAAACACCATATATTTT	CSVVSWSSGNTIYF
14	TRBV7-3	-	-	TRBJ2-3	TGTGCCAGCAGCCAGATTGGTGGCACAGATACGCAGTATTTT	CASSQIGGTDTQYF
15	TRBV5-6	-	-	TRBJ1-5	TGTGCCAGCAGCTTGGGAACAGGTAGCAATCAGCCCCAGCATTTT	CASSLGTGSNQPQHF
16	TRBV2	-	-	TRBJ1-5	TGTGCCAGCAGCGGACTGGGGGGGTATAGCAATCAGCCCCAGCATTTT	CASSGLGGYSNQPQHF
13	TRBV2	-	TRBD1	TRBJ2-2	TGTGCCAGCAAACAGGGGGCGGCCGGGGAGCTGTTTTTT	CASKQGAAGELFF
15	TRBV7-2	-	TRBD1	TRBJ2-7	TGTGCCAGCAGCCTAGGGGGACAGGGGGCGTACGAGCAGTACTTC	CASSLGGQGAYEQYF
14	TRBV10-3	once	-	TRBJ2-1	TGTGCCATCACCGGGGACATAGACTACAATGAGCAGTTCTTC	CAITGDIDYNEQFF
12	TRBV30	few	-	TRBJ2-3	TGTGCCTGGGCTGGAGATGGAGATACGCAGTATTTT	CAWAGDGDTQYF
14	TRBV7-3	-	-	TRBJ1-2	TGTGCCAGCACCCATCCGGGGGATAACTATGGCTACACCTTC	CASTHPGDNYGYTF
13	TRBV7-9	-	TRBD2	TRBJ2-1	TGTGCCACCGGACTAGCGGGGGCCTGGGAGCAGTTCTTC	CATGLAGAWEQFF
12	TRBV30	-	-	TRBJ1-6	TGTGCCCGCAGCCGCGGTAATTCACCCCTCCACTTT	CARSRGNSPLHF